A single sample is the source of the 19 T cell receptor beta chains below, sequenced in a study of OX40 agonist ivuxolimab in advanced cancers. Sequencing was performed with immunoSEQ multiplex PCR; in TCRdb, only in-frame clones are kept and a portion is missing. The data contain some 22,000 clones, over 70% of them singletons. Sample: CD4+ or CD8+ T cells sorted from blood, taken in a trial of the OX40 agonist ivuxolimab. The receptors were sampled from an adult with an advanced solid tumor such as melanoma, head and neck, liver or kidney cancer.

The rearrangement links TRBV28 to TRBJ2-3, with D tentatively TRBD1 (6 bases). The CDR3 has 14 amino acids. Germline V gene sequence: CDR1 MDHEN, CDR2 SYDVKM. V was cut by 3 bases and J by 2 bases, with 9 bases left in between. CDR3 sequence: CASSLQGNTDTQYF. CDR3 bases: TGTGCCAGCAGTTTGCAGGGGAACACAGATACGCAGTATTTT.

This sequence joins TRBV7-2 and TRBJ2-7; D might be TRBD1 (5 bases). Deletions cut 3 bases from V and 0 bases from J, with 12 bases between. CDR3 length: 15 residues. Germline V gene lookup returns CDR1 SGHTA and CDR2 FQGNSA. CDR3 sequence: CASSLQGAYSYEQYF. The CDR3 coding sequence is TGTGCCAGCAGCTTGCAAGGGGCCTACTCCTACGAGCAGTACTTC.

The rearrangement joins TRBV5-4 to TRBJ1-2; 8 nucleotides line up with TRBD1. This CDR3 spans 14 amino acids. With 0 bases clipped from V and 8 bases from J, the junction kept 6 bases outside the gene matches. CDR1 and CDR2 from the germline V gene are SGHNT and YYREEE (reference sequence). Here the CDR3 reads CASSLESRGRGYTF. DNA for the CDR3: TGTGCCAGCAGCTTGGAGTCCAGGGGGCGCGGCTACACCTTC.

CDR3: CASSQERGKGYIQYF. The DNA for the CDR3 is TGTGCCAGCAGCCAAGAGCGGGGTAAGGGATACATTCAGTACTTC. The chain recombines TRBV4-2 with TRBJ2-4; D is possibly TRBD2 (6 bases). Trimming left V 0 bases short and J 8 bases short, with 14 bases between. The CDR3 totals 15 residues. The germline gives CDR1 LGHNA, CDR2 YNFKEQ.

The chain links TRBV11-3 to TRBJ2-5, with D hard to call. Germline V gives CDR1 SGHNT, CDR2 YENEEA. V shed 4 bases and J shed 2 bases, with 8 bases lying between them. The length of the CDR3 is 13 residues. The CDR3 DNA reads TGTGCCAGCAGCTCCCGAAGTCAAGAGACCCAGTACTTC. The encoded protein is CASSSRSQETQYF.

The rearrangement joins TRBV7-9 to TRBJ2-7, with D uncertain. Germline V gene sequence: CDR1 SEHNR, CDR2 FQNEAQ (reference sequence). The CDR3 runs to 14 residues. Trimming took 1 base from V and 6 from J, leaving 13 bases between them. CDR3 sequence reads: CASSLEETMGEQYF. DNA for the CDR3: TGTGCCAGCAGCTTAGAGGAGACAATGGGCGAGCAGTACTTC.

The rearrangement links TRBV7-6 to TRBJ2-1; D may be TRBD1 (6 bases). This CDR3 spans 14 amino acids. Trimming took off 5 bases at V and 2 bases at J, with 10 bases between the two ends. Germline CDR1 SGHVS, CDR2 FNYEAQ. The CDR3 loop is CASSVQGTYNEQFF. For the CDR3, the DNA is TGTGCCAGCAGCGTACAGGGCACCTACAATGAGCAGTTCTTC.

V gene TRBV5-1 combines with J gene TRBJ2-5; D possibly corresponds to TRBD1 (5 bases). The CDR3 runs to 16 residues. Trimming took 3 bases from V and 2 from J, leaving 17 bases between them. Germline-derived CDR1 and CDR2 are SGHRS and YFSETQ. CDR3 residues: CASSWAPGLGQETQYF. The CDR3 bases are TGCGCCAGCAGCTGGGCGCCAGGGCTGGGGCAAGAGACCCAGTACTTC.

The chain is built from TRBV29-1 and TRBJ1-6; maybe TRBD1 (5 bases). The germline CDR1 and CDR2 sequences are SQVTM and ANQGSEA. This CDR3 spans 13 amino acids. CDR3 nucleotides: TGCACCGACAAGGGGTGGGAGGAATCACCCCTCCACTTT. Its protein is CTDKGWEESPLHF.

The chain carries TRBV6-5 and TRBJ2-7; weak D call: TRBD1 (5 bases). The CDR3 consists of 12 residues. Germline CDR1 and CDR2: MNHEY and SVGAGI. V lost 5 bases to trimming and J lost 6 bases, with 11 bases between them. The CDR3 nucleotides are TGTGCCAGCAGTACTGGGGCTTCCGAGCAGTACTTC. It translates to CASSTGASEQYF.

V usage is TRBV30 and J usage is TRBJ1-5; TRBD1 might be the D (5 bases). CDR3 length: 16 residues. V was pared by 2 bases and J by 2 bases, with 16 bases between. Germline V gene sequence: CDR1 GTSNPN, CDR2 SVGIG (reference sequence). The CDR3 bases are TGTGCCTGGAGTCCCATCGGGGGGGTCGGCAATCAGCCCCAGCATTTT. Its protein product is CAWSPIGGVGNQPQHF.

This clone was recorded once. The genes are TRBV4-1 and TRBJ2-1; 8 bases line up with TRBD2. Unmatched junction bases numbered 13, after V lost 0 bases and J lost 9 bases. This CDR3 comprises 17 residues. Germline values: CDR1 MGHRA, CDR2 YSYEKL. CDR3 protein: CASSQDLRLAGGGEQFF. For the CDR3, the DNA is TGCGCCAGCAGCCAAGATCTCCGGCTAGCGGGCGGGGGTGAGCAGTTCTTC.

CDR3 coding DNA: TGCGCCAGCAGCCAATTAGGGAGCCGCCAGCCCCAGCATTTT. It yields the protein CASSQLGSRQPQHF. The rearrangement joins TRBV4-1 to TRBJ1-5; D gene unclear. The length of the CDR3 is 14 residues. The germline V gene encodes CDR1 MGHRA and CDR2 YSYEKL. Trimming stripped 2 bases from V and 7 bases from J, with 12 bases between.

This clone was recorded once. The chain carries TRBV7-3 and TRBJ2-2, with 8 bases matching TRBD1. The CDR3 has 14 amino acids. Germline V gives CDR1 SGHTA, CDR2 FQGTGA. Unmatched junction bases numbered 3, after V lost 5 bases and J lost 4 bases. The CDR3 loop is CASSPTGGTGELFF. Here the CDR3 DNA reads TGTGCCAGCAGCCCCACAGGGGGCACCGGGGAGCTGTTTTTT.

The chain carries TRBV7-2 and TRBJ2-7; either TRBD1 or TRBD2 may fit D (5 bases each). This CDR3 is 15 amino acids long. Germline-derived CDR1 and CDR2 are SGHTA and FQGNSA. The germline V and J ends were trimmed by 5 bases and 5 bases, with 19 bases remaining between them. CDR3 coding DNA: TGTGCCAGCAGCCCAATTGGGACGGGCCAGGACGAGCAGTACTTC. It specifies CASSPIGTGQDEQYF.

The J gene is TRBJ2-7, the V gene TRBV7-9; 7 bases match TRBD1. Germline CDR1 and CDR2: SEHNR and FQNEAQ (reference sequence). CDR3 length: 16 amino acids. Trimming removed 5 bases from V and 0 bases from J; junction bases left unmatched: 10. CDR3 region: CASSPPRYRGSYEQYF. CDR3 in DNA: TGTGCCAGCAGCCCTCCTCGTTACAGGGGCTCCTACGAGCAGTACTTC.

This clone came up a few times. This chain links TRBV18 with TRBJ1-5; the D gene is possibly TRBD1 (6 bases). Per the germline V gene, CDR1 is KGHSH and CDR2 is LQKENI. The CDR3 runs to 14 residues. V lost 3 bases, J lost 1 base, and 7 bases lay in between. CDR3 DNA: TGTGCCAGCTCACCCCAGGGGAGCAATCAGCCCCAGCATTTT. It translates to CASSPQGSNQPQHF.

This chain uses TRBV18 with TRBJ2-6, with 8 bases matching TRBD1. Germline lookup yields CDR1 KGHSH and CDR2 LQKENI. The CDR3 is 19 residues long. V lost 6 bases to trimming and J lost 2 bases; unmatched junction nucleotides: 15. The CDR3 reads CASSITRQGANTGANVLTF. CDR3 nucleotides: TGTGCCAGCTCTATCACCCGGCAGGGGGCAAATACTGGGGCCAACGTCCTGACTTTC.

CDR3 protein: CASSHPGANQPQHF. The CDR3 coding sequence is TGTGCCAGCAGCCATCCTGGGGCCAATCAGCCCCAGCATTTT. The chain recombines TRBV7-9 with TRBJ1-5; D is perhaps TRBD1 (5 bases). The CDR3 runs to 14 residues. The V end lost 5 bases, the J end lost 3 bases, and 11 bases lay between the germline ends. Germline CDR1 SEHNR, CDR2 FQNEAQ (reference sequence).